The 19 T cell receptor beta chains reported below all come from one sample, sequenced in a study of T-cell reconstitution after alpha-beta-depleted transplantation in children. TCRbeta library construction was performed incorporating unique molecular identifiers. TCRdb independently ran MiXCR on the PCR reads; one entry per CDR3 protein. The profile shows around 800,000 distinct CDR3 sequences, approximately 15% of them singletons. Sequencing was performed on PBMCs, mostly from graft donor cells, taken 360 days after TCRalphabeta/CD19-depleted stem cell transplant. Receptors were obtained from a male patient younger than 18 who had a stem cell transplant for acute lymphoblastic leukemia, so the T cells may come from the graft donor.

The chain employs TRBV12-3 or TRBV12-4 and TRBJ2-1; TRBD2 is a possible D gene (5 bases). The CDR3 has 17 amino acids. Trimming pared 1 base from V and 6 bases from J, leaving 19 bases between. The CDR3 loop is CASSLGPGLVPGNEQFF. The CDR3, as DNA: TGTGCCAGCAGTTTAGGCCCCGGACTGGTGCCAGGCAATGAGCAGTTCTTC.

The J gene is TRBJ2-7, the V gene TRBV4-2; D gene unclear. CDR1 is LGHNA, CDR2 YNFKEQ, per germline. Trimming took off 8 bases at V and 3 bases at J, with 14 bases between the two ends. The CDR3 sequence is 13 residues long. The CDR3 DNA reads as TGTGCCAGCGGCCCGTGGGTAAGCTACGAGCAGTACTTC. This encodes CASGPWVSYEQYF.

This chain uses TRBV6-5 with TRBJ1-6; D unresolved. Germline CDR1 is MNHEY and CDR2 is SVGAGI. V shed 2 bases and J shed 5 bases, with 10 bases lying between them. CDR3 length equals 15 residues. CDR3 bases: TGTGCCAGCAGTTACGGTGGACTGCATAATTCACCCCTCCACTTT. Protein sequence: CASSYGGLHNSPLHF.

This clonotype was counted a few times. The genes are TRBV29-1 and TRBJ2-1; no definite D call. The CDR3 extends over 13 amino acids. Trimming took off 1 base at V and 4 bases at J, with 8 bases between the two ends. CDR1 and CDR2 (germline): SQVTM, ANQGSEA. For the CDR3, the DNA is TGCAGCGTTGAAGGGCCAGAATACAATGAGCAGTTCTTC. Translating gives CSVEGPEYNEQFF.

This clonotype was seen a handful of times. The genes are TRBV7-8 and TRBJ2-3; 8 bases map to TRBD2. V trimming: 1 base; J trimming: 4 bases; junction bases outside the gene matches: 7. Looked up from germline, CDR1 is SGHVS and CDR2 is FQNEAQ. The CDR3 runs 16 residues. CDR3 in amino acids: CASSLVGGRWPDTQYF. The CDR3 DNA sequence: TGTGCCAGCAGCTTAGTGGGCGGGAGGTGGCCAGATACGCAGTATTTT.

The gene calls are TRBV11-3 and TRBJ2-2; D is ambiguous. The V gene lost 3 bases and the J gene lost 3 bases, with 11 bases spanning the gap. The length of the CDR3 is 15 residues. CDR1 is SGHNT and CDR2 is YENEEA in the germline V gene. The CDR3 DNA sequence: TGTGCCAGCAGCTTGACCCCTGGGGACACCGGGGAGCTGTTTTTT. This sequence encodes CASSLTPGDTGELFF.

This clonotype was seen a few times. This chain connects TRBV6-1 to TRBJ1-2; TRBD1 agrees at 8 bases. The CDR3 totals 13 residues. The V gene's germline CDR1 is MNHNS and CDR2 SASEGT. The trim removed 6 bases at V and 6 bases at J, leaving 6 bases unmatched. In nucleotides, the CDR3 is TGTGCCAGCAGGACAGGGGTGCACCATGGCTACACCTTC. Its protein product is CASRTGVHHGYTF.

V is TRBV4-2 and J is TRBJ2-7; 10 bases match TRBD2. This CDR3 has 17 residues. Looked up from germline, CDR1 is LGHNA and CDR2 is YNFKEQ. V lost 0 bases to trimming and J lost 1 base; unmatched junction nucleotides: 6. The CDR3 here is CASSQEWSLAGSYEQYF. CDR3 DNA sequence: TGTGCCAGCAGCCAAGAATGGTCACTAGCGGGATCCTACGAGCAGTACTTC.

The chain uses TRBV12-5 and TRBJ1-5, with TRBD1 matching over 7 bases. The junction had 29 bases not matched to a gene; V was cut back by 4 bases and J by 2 bases. There are 23 residues in the CDR3. From germline, CDR1 is LGHNT and CDR2 FRNRAP. CDR3 protein: CASGSGTPGVVGQATLGNQPQHF. As DNA, the CDR3 is TGTGCTAGTGGTTCGGGTACCCCGGGTGTTGTAGGACAGGCAACCCTAGGCAATCAGCCCCAGCATTTT.

The chain links TRBV5-1 to TRBJ2-1; D may match TRBD1 or TRBD2 (5 bases each). From germline, CDR1 is SGHRS and CDR2 YFSETQ. There are 16 residues in the CDR3. Trimming pared 2 bases from V and 2 bases from J, leaving 14 bases between. The CDR3 sequence is CASSFLSGTTYNEQFF. CDR3 bases: TGCGCCAGCAGCTTTCTGTCCGGGACCACCTACAATGAGCAGTTCTTC.

In its sample, this clonotype was seen a few times. The chain recombines TRBV5-1 with TRBJ2-7; perhaps TRBD1 as D (6 bases). This CDR3 contains 14 residues. Germline CDR1 and CDR2: SGHRS and YFSETQ. Trimming shortened V by 5 bases and J by 7 bases, and 19 bases separated the two germline ends. CDR3: CASSSGQLVMEQYF. DNA of the CDR3: TGCGCCAGCAGTTCTGGACAGCTAGTAATGGAGCAGTACTTC.

V gene TRBV20-1 combines with J gene TRBJ2-1, with 11 bases lining up with TRBD2. V gave up 3 bases and J gave up 7 bases; unmatched junction bases: 8. The length of the CDR3 is 15 residues. Germline lookup yields CDR1 DFQATT and CDR2 SNEGSKA (reference sequence). The DNA of the CDR3 is TGCAGTGCTAGTGGGGCTAGCGGGAGGTGGAATGAGCAGTTCTTC. It is translated as CSASGASGRWNEQFF.

The chain recombines TRBV5-1 with TRBJ2-7; D unresolved. CDR1 and CDR2 from the germline V gene are SGHRS and YFSETQ. The CDR3 is made up of 14 amino acids. With 6 bases removed from V and 3 bases from J, the gap between germline ends came to 16 bases. CDR3 sequence reads: CASTLGLGYYEQYF. The CDR3 DNA follows: TGCGCCAGCACCCTAGGCTTAGGTTACTACGAGCAGTACTTC.

This clonotype was seen a few times. This chain links TRBV10-3 with TRBJ2-7; the D gene could be TRBD1 or TRBD2 (7 bases each). The CDR3 is 15 amino acids. Germline CDR1 is ENHRY and CDR2 is SYGVKD. Trimming left V 10 bases short and J 2 bases short, with 21 bases between. The CDR3 bases are TGTGCCACCAGGGGGGGAGGGGACAAACCCTACGAGCAGTACTTC. It codes for CATRGGGDKPYEQYF.

This clonotype was counted a single time. Possible read error: a much larger clone is one base away. This rearrangement joins TRBV5-1 to TRBJ1-2, with D perhaps TRBD1 (5 bases). Germline-derived CDR1 and CDR2 are SGHRS and YFSETQ. CDR3 length equals 14 residues. V lost 0 bases and J lost 2, with 8 bases in between. The CDR3 DNA reads TGCGCCAGCAGCTTGGATCAGGGAAACTATGGCTACACCTTC. Its translation is CASSLDQGNYGYTF.

This clonotype was recorded at least ten times. The V call is TRBV20-1, the J call TRBJ2-3, with D tentatively TRBD2 (6 bases). The CDR3 has 12 residues. V gave up 3 bases and J gave up 6 bases, with 10 bases separating them. Germline assignment: CDR1 DFQATT and CDR2 SNEGSKA (reference sequence). The CDR3 nucleotides are TGCAGTGCTAGTTCGGGGGAGGATACGCAGTATTTT. Its translation is CSASSGEDTQYF.

The chain recombines TRBV7-2 with TRBJ2-1; 11 nucleotides match TRBD2. V shed 8 bases and J 9 bases; nucleotides not matched to a gene: 12. Germline V gene sequence: CDR1 SGHTA, CDR2 FQGNSA. The CDR3 extends over 15 amino acids. The CDR3 reads CASQRPTSGKGEQFF. Written as DNA, the CDR3 is TGTGCCAGCCAACGCCCGACTAGCGGGAAGGGTGAGCAGTTCTTC.

In its sample, this clonotype was seen a few times. CDR3 nucleotides: TGCGCCAGCAGCTTGGCCCTAGCGGGAAGTTGGTCCTACAATGAGCAGTTCTTC. It is translated as CASSLALAGSWSYNEQFF. The rearrangement links TRBV5-1 to TRBJ2-1; 9 bases are a match to TRBD2. V lost 0 bases, J lost 1 base, and 8 bases stayed unmatched. The CDR3 runs to 18 residues. Germline assignment: CDR1 SGHRS and CDR2 YFSETQ.

The CDR3 loop reads CASRRLAGVYEQYF. CDR3 bases: TGTGCCAGCAGGCGACTAGCGGGAGTCTACGAGCAGTACTTC. J is TRBJ2-7 and V is TRBV12-3 or TRBV12-4; TRBD2 matches at 12 bases. V lost 6 bases to trimming and J lost 3 bases; unmatched junction nucleotides: 3. This CDR3 is built from 14 residues.